These 8 T cell receptor beta chains were all obtained from the same sample, sequenced in a study of T cells in localized non-small cell lung cancer. Profiling relied on immunoSEQ multiplex PCR, and the TCRdb table lists in-frame clones only, not all of them. The sample includes about 52,000 clones, around nine tenths of them seen just once. Specimen: PBMCs, collected before any cancer treatment. The receptors derive from a female donor with stage II lung adenocarcinoma.

The chain employs TRBV10-1 and TRBJ1-1, with unresolved D. The V end was cut by 0 bases, the J end by 0 bases, with 8 bases between. The CDR3 runs 15 residues. Looked up from germline, CDR1 is WNHNN and CDR2 is SYGVQD (reference sequence). The CDR3 nucleotides are TGCGCCAGCAGTGAGTCCCCAGCCTTGAACACTGAAGCTTTCTTT. Translation: CASSESPALNTEAFF.

This clone was observed once. V and J are TRBV5-1 and TRBJ1-6; TRBD1 might be the D (5 bases). V shed 0 bases and J shed 10 bases, with 17 bases lying between them. Germline CDR1 is SGHRS and CDR2 is YFSETQ. The CDR3 contains 16 residues. CDR3 nucleotides: TGCGCCAGCAGCTTGGCCGGGGAGGGACGGTGGTCACCCCTCCACTTT. As protein: CASSLAGEGRWSPLHF.

The chain links TRBV7-8 to TRBJ1-3; 10 nucleotides agree with TRBD1. Germline V gene lookup returns CDR1 SGHVS and CDR2 FQNEAQ. This CDR3 has 18 amino acids. J was trimmed by 4 bases and V by 3 bases; bases with no gene match: 12. This chain's CDR3 is CASSFLTGGDKAGNTIYF. The DNA for the CDR3 is TGTGCCAGCAGCTTCTTGACAGGGGGCGATAAGGCGGGAAACACCATATATTTT. Supplemented by reference TRBV7-8 and TRBJ1-3, the full variable domain reads GAGVSQSPRYKVAKRGQDVALRCDPISGHVSLFWYQQALGQGPEFLTYFQNEAQLDKSGLPSDRFFAERPEGSVSTLKIQRTQQEDSAVYLCASSFLTGGDKAGNTIYFGEGSWLTVV.

Concerning this clone: One end of the junction fails to match germline, which may point to a read error. The CDR3 sequence is CASSPWGLAINKIF. CDR3 DNA sequence: TGTGCCAGCAGCCCATGGGGACTAGCGATAAATAAGATCTTC. The rearrangement uses TRBV11-2 and TRBJ2-1; TRBD2 aligns across 10 bases. The CDR3 sequence is 14 residues long. The germline V gene has CDR1 SGHAT and CDR2 FQNNGV. The full variable domain, completed using reference TRBV11-2 and TRBJ2-1, is EAGVAQSPRYKIIEKRQSVAFWCNPISGHATLYWYQQILGQGPKLLIQFQNNGVVDDSQLPKDRFSAERLKGVDSTLKIQPAKLEDSAVYLCASSPWGLAINKIFGPGTRLTVL.

This sequence joins TRBV6-4 and TRBJ2-5; TRBD2 agrees at 10 bases. J gave up 3 bases and V 5 bases, and 6 bases lay outside the gene matches. This CDR3 region has 15 residues. The germline V gene has CDR1 MRHNA and CDR2 SNTAGT. Written as DNA, the CDR3 is TGTGCCAGCAGTCCCCTTGGACTAGCGGAAGAGACCCAGTACTTC. Translation gives CASSPLGLAEETQYF.

This sequence joins TRBV5-1 and TRBJ1-6, with D uncertain. The CDR3 extends over 12 amino acids. Deletions cut 4 bases from V and 5 bases from J, with 4 bases between. The germline CDR1 and CDR2 sequences are SGHRS and YFSETQ. The CDR3 spells CASSGDNSPLHF. The CDR3 DNA is TGCGCCAGCAGCGGGGATAATTCACCCCTCCACTTT. The full variable domain, rest sourced from reference TRBV5-1 and TRBJ1-6, is KAGVTQTPRYLIKTRGQQVTLSCSPISGHRSVSWYQQTPGQGLQFLFEYFSETQRNKGNFPGRFSGRQFSNSRSEMNVSTLELGDSALYLCASSGDNSPLHFGNGTRLTVT.

V and J are TRBV5-6 and TRBJ1-6; 8 bases are shared with TRBD1. V shed 3 bases and J 7 bases; nucleotides not matched to a gene: 3. Germline loops: CDR1 SGHDT, CDR2 YYEEEE. This CDR3 has 14 residues. CDR3 protein: CASSYGQGNSPLHF. The CDR3 coding sequence is TGTGCCAGCAGCTACGGACAGGGAAATTCACCCCTCCACTTT.

The chain carries TRBV18 and TRBJ2-7, with D maybe TRBD1 (5 bases). V lost 8 bases and J 0 bases, leaving 17 bases between the germline ends. This CDR3 is 15 amino acids long. The V gene's germline CDR1 is KGHSH and CDR2 LQKENI. The DNA of the CDR3 is TGTGCCAGCCTACCCGGACACCCTTCCTCCTACGAGCAGTACTTC. This encodes CASLPGHPSSYEQYF.